Described below is a single T cell receptor beta chain sequence and its context. Researchers ran the PCR with 60 Vbeta and 13 Jbeta primers. Profiling relied on immunoSEQ multiplex PCR, and the TCRdb table lists in-frame clones only, not all of them. The repertoire holds tens of thousands of clones, with more than 70% as singletons. The data stem from a study of cytomegalovirus exposure and HLA in healthy donors. This CDR3 has 14 amino acids. Germline loops: CDR1 MNHEY, CDR2 SMNVEV (reference sequence). V dropped 3 bases and J dropped 9 bases, with 16 bases sitting between them. This sequence originates from a male donor in good health and CMV-seropositive. The chain joins TRBV27 to TRBJ2-3; the D gene is possibly TRBD1 (5 bases). Sequencing input: PBMCs. DNA of the CDR3: TGTGCCAGCAGTTTTCCTGGCAGCACAGGAACGCAGTATTTT. This codes for CASSFPGSTGTQYF.